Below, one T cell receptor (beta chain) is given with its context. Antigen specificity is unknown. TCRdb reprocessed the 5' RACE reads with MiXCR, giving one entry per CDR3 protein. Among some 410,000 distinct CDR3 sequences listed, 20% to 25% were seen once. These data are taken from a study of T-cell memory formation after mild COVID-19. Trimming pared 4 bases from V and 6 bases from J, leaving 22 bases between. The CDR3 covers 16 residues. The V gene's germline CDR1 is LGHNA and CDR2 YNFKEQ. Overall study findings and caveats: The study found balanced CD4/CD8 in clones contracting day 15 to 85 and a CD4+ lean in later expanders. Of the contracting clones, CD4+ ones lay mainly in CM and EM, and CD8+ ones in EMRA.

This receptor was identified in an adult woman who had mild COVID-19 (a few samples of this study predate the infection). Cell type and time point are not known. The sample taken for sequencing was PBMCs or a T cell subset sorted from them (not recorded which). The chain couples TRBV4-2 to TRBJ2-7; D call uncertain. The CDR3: CASSPPPPRRGGEQYF. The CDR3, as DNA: TGTGCCAGCAGCCCCCCCCCGCCCCGGCGTGGTGGCGAGCAGTACTTC.